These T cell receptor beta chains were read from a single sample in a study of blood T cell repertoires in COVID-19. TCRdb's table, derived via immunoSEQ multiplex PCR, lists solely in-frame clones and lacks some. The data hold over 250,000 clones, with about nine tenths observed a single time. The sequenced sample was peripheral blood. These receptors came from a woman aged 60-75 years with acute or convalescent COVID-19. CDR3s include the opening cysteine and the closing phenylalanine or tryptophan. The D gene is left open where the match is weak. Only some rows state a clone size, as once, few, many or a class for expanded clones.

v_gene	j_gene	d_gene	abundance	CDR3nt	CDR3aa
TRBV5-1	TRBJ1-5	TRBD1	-	TGCGCCAGCAGCTTGGGGACAGGACTCAATCAGCCCCAGCATTTT	CASSLGTGLNQPQHF
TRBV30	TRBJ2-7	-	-	TGTGCCTGGAGTGCTGGGTCAGGGAACTACTACGAGCAGTACTTC	CAWSAGSGNYYEQYF
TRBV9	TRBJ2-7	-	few	TGTGCCAGCAGCGTAGGAGACTCCTCCTACGAGCAGTACTTC	CASSVGDSSYEQYF
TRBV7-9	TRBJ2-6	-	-	TGTGCCAGCAGCTCTTCCACGTTAGGGACATCTGGGGCCAACGTCCTGACTTTC	CASSSSTLGTSGANVLTF
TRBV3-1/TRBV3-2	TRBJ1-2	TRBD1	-	TGTGCCAGCAGCCGATGGGACAGGGACCATGGCTACACCTTC	CASSRWDRDHGYTF
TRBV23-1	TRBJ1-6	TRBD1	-	TGCGCCAGCAGTCAAGGACAGGGAAACTCACCCCTCCACTTT	CASSQGQGNSPLHF
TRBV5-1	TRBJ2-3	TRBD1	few	TGCGCCAGCGGCAGACAGGGAGAAGATACGCAGTATTTT	CASGRQGEDTQYF
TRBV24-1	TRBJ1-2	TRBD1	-	TGTGCCACCAGGACGGACAGGGTAGATGGCTACACCTTC	CATRTDRVDGYTF
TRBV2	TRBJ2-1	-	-	TGTGCCAGCAGTGAGTCTATCTACAATGAGCAGTTCTTC	CASSESIYNEQFF
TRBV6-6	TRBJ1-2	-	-	TGTGCCAGCAGTCAGCGGGACGGCTACTATGGCTACACCTTC	CASSQRDGYYGYTF
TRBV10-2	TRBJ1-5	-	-	TGCGCCAGCACTCAGGATTATAGCAATCAGCCCCAGCATTTT	CASTQDYSNQPQHF
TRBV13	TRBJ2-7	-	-	TGTGCCAGCAGCCCAGCAGGGGACGAGCAGTACTTC	CASSPAGDEQYF
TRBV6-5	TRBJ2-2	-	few	TGTGCCAGCAGTTGGAAGCGGCTCAACACCGGGGAGCTGTTTTTT	CASSWKRLNTGELFF
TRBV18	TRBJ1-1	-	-	TGTGCCAGCTCACCACCGACAACAGATGAAGCTTTCTTT	CASSPPTTDEAFF
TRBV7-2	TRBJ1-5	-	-	TGTGCCAGCACTCCTAGCGACCATAGCAATCAGCCCCAGCATTTT	CASTPSDHSNQPQHF
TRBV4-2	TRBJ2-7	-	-	TGTGCCAGCAGCCAAGAATGGCAGACCTACGAGCAGTACTTC	CASSQEWQTYEQYF
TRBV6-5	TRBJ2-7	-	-	TGTGCCAGCAGGGGGCAAGGGCCCTACGAGCAGTACTTC	CASRGQGPYEQYF
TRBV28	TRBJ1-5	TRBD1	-	TGTGCCAGCAGTTCAGGGACAGGTTTGGGGTACAATCAGCCCCAGCATTTT	CASSSGTGLGYNQPQHF
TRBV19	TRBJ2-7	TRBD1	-	TGTGCCAGTAGTATAGTGGGACAGGGGGACTACGAGCAGTACTTC	CASSIVGQGDYEQYF
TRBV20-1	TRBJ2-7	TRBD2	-	TGCAGTGCTAGTGGTGGGACTAGCGGGATCTCCTACGAGCAGTACTTC	CSASGGTSGISYEQYF
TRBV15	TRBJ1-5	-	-	TGTGCCACCAGCAGGGTACAGGGTAACCAGCCCCAGCATTTT	CATSRVQGNQPQHF
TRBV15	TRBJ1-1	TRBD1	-	TGTGCCACCAGCCTCAGTGGACAGGGGGCCACTGAAGCTTTCTTT	CATSLSGQGATEAFF
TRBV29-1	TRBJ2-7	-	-	TGCAGCGCCGGGACTGGCTCCTACGAGCAGTACTTC	CSAGTGSYEQYF
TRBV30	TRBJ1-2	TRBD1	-	TGTGCCTGGACCCTTCTGACAGGGGTTTTTCGTGGCTACACCTTC	CAWTLLTGVFRGYTF
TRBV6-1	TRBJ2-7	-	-	TGTGCCAGCAGTGAACAACAGGGTCACTCCTACGAGCAGTACTTC	CASSEQQGHSYEQYF
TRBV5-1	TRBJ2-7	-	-	TGCGCCAGCATGACCGGGACACGGGCCTACGAGCAGTACTTC	CASMTGTRAYEQYF
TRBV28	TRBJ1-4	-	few	TGTGCCAGCAGTCCCATAGCGGGGGACGGGGAAAAACTGTTTTTT	CASSPIAGDGEKLFF
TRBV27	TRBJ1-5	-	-	TGTGCCAGCAGTCCAGACAGGCCTTGGGGCAATCAGCCCCAGCATTTT	CASSPDRPWGNQPQHF
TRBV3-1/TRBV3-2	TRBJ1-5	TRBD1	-	TGTGCCAGCAGCCAAGAACCCCTGGGACAGGGAGGCGTTAGCAATCAGCCCCAGCATTTT	CASSQEPLGQGGVSNQPQHF
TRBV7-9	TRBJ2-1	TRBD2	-	TGTGCCAGCAGCTTACCCGGACTAGCGGGATCTTACAATGAGCAGTTCTTC	CASSLPGLAGSYNEQFF
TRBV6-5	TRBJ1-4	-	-	TGTGCCAGCAGTACAGGGTTTTCTAATGAAAAACTGTTTTTT	CASSTGFSNEKLFF
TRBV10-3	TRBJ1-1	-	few	TGTGCCATCAGTGGACAGTTTTCGACTGAAGCTTTCTTT	CAISGQFSTEAFF
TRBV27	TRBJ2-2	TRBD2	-	TGTGCCAGCAGTTCGGGACTAGCGGGGTCCAACACCGGGGAGCTGTTTTTT	CASSSGLAGSNTGELFF
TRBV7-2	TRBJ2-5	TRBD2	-	TGTGCCAGCAGCCAAGGGCTAGCGGGAGGCGAAGAGACCCAGTACTTC	CASSQGLAGGEETQYF
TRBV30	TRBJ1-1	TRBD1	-	TGTGCCTGGGACAGGGGGGGGACTGAAGCTTTCTTT	CAWDRGGTEAFF
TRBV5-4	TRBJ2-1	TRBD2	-	TGTGCCAGCAGCTTGGTGGGGACTAGCGGGGGTTACAATGAGCAGTTCTTC	CASSLVGTSGGYNEQFF
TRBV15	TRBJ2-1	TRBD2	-	TGTGCCACCAGCAGAGGGGGACTAGCGGATTACAATGAGCAGTTCTTC	CATSRGGLADYNEQFF
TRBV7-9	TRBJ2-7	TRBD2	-	TGTGCCAGCAGCTTAACGGGGGAGGGCTCCTACGAGCAGTACTTC	CASSLTGEGSYEQYF
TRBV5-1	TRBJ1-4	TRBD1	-	TGCGCCAGCAGCTTGGTGACAGGGGGTGAAAAACTGTTTTTT	CASSLVTGGEKLFF
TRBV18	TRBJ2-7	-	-	TGTGCCAGCTCACCACCTAACGGCAGGGTATACGGTTCCTACGAGCAGTACTTC	CASSPPNGRVYGSYEQYF
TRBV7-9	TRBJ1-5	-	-	TGTGCCAGCAGCTCATTACAGGGCGGCCAGCCCCAGCATTTT	CASSSLQGGQPQHF